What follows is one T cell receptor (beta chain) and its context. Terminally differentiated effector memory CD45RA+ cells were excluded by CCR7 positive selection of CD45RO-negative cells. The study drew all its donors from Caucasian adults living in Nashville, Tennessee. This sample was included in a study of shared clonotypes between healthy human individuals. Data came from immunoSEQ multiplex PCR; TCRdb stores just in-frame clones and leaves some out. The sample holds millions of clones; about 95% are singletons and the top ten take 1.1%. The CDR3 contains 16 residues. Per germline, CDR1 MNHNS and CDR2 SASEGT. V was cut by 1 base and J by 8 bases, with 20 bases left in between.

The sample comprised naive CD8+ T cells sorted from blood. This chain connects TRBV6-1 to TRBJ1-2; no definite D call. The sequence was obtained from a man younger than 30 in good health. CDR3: CASSEEITLGRWGYTF. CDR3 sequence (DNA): TGTGCCAGCAGTGAAGAGATCACCCTAGGTCGATGGGGCTACACCTTC.